This TCR beta chain was recovered during a study of cytomegalovirus exposure and HLA in healthy donors. The study's findings and limits: Association of a missense DCLRE1C variant with TCR beta V- and J-gene trimming was reported in a later analysis.

The V gene's germline CDR1 is SGHDT and CDR2 YYEEEE. V was shortened by 3 bases and J by 2 bases, with 9 bases between the two germline ends. There are 14 residues in the CDR3. Remarks on this clone: What it binds is unknown.

The PCR had 60 Vbeta and 13 Jbeta primers. Sequencing used immunoSEQ multiplex PCR; TCRdb keeps in-frame clones, though not all of them. Seen here are some 76,000 clones, around 86% observed once, and the top ten hold roughly 2%. This chain links TRBV5-6 with TRBJ2-1; the D gene is possibly TRBD1 (6 bases). The clonotype comes from a woman in her 30s in good health and CMV-seronegative. The sample taken for sequencing was PBMCs. In DNA form, the CDR3 reads TGTGCCAGCAGCTCCGGGGACACCTACAATGAGCAGTTCTTC. The encoded protein is CASSSGDTYNEQFF.